These T cell receptor beta chains were read from a single sample in a study of T cells expressing NK-cell markers. Each CDR3 protein gets one entry in TCRdb, which reprocessed the 5' RACE reads and gives no DNA. The sample table sets out 250,000 to 300,000 distinct CDR3 sequences. Sequencing was performed on blood T cells: a sorted CD56 or NKG2C T cell subset, CD4+ or CD8+ T cells, or bulk PBMC T cells (not recorded which). These receptors came from a woman aged 18-69 years in good health. Each CDR3 is given with its conserved first and last residue.

TRBV9	TRBJ2-6	CASSSDIGANVLTF
TRBV9	TRBJ2-2	CASSVSTGELFF
TRBV18	TRBJ2-1	CASSPNEGLALEQFF
TRBV20-1	TRBJ2-3	CSARWDTDTQYF
TRBV29-1	TRBJ2-1	CSVSRGLNEQFF
TRBV7-3	TRBJ2-1	CASSAIADSYNEQFF
TRBV3-1	TRBJ2-3	CASSHRDTQYF
TRBV19	TRBJ2-5	CASSMGGRAEETQYF
TRBV2	TRBJ1-2	CASSVLPTSAYGYTF
TRBV5-1	TRBJ1-2	CASSPNPGNGYTF
TRBV20-1	TRBJ2-1	CSARVWTSGSYNEQFF
TRBV12-3/TRBV12-4	TRBJ1-6	CASSRTGIINSPLHF
TRBV20-1	TRBJ2-5	CSARAGLAGYETQYF
TRBV12-3/TRBV12-4	TRBJ1-4	CASSSRDLKAEKLFF
TRBV18	TRBJ1-3	CASSPRQGGTSGNTIYF
TRBV9	TRBJ2-5	CASSVGGLGGRNQETQYF
TRBV7-9	TRBJ1-4	CASSHRDAEKLFF
TRBV5-4	TRBJ2-3	CASSFGGRADDTQYF
TRBV9	TRBJ2-3	CASSVGGDSGSTQYF
TRBV2	TRBJ2-2	CASSAVGQGSGELFF
TRBV12-3/TRBV12-4	TRBJ2-1	CASTLGGRQFF
TRBV7-9	TRBJ2-6	CASSLRNSGANVLTF
TRBV12-3/TRBV12-4	TRBJ2-5	CASSFGGGAKTQYF
TRBV7-9	TRBJ1-6	CASSLGAGSNSPLHF
TRBV12-3/TRBV12-4	TRBJ1-5	CASSGDRGGNQPQHF
TRBV4-1	TRBJ2-1	CASSQAERLGLAGDRNEQFF
TRBV9	TRBJ2-1	CASRGDRANEQFF
TRBV10-3	TRBJ2-1	CATKGTGGLYYNEQFF